The 5 T cell receptor beta chains in this list originate from one sample, sequenced in a study of blood T cell repertoires in COVID-19. The table came from immunoSEQ multiplex PCR; TCRdb's copy has only in-frame clones and leaves some out. The table shows about 270,000 clones, with about 88% occurring only once. Sequencing was carried out using peripheral blood. These receptors all stem from a woman aged 70-85 years with COVID-19, enrolled during active disease.

The chain recombines TRBV5-4 with TRBJ2-3, with D perhaps TRBD2 (6 bases). Trimming took off 4 bases at V and 3 bases at J, with 15 bases between the two ends. CDR3 length: 15 residues. From germline, CDR1 is SGHNT and CDR2 YYREEE (reference sequence). Here the CDR3 DNA reads TGTGCCAGCAGCGCCCCGGGGGTTGGGACAGATACGCAGTATTTT. Residues: CASSAPGVGTDTQYF.

This clone was recorded a few times. V usage is TRBV7-2 and J usage is TRBJ1-2; 9 positions match TRBD1. The CDR3 contains 14 residues. The ends lost 3 bases at V and 7 bases at J; junction bases unmatched: 6. The germline CDR1 and CDR2 sequences are SGHTA and FQGNSA. CDR3: CASSLGQGTAGYTF. The CDR3 DNA is TGTGCCAGCAGCTTGGGACAGGGAACTGCTGGCTACACCTTC.

The CDR3 sequence: CASAPSVSPYNEQFF. The CDR3 region has the DNA TGTGCCAGCGCGCCTAGCGTCAGCCCCTACAATGAGCAGTTCTTC. The chain employs TRBV2 and TRBJ2-1, with D possibly matching TRBD2 (6 bases). The CDR3 is made up of 15 amino acids. Germline V CDR1 and CDR2: SNHLY, FYNNEI. V dropped 8 bases and J dropped 2 bases, with 16 bases sitting between them.

The V call is TRBV3-1 (or the pseudogene TRBV3-2), the J call TRBJ1-1, with a weak D call TRBD1 (6 bases). CDR1 LGHDT and CDR2 YNNKEL come from the germline V gene (reference sequence). Between the trimmed V and J ends, which lost 4 bases and 1 base, there was a span of 10 bases. The CDR3 extends over 14 amino acids. The CDR3: CASSPTTGNTEAFF. The CDR3 nucleotides read TGTGCCAGCAGCCCCACGACAGGGAACACTGAAGCTTTCTTT.

The chain carries TRBV2 and TRBJ1-1; 7 nucleotides align to TRBD1. Germline loops: CDR1 SNHLY, CDR2 FYNNEI. The CDR3 contains 14 residues. J lost 5 bases, V lost 5 bases, and 8 bases had no gene match. CDR3 amino acids: CASSYDRDKTEAFF. CDR3 coding DNA: TGTGCCAGCAGTTACGACAGGGATAAAACTGAAGCTTTCTTT.